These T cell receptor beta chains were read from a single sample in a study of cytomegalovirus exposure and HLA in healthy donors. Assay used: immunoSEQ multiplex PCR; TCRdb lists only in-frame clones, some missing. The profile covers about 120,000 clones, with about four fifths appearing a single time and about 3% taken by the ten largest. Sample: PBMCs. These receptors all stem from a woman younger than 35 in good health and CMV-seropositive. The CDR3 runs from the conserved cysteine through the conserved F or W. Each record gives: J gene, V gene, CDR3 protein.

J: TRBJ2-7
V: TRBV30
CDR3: CAWGLDIRQGTPKQYF

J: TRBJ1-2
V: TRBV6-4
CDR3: CASSEGQARGYTF

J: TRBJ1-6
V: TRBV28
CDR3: CASSTGFHNSPLHF

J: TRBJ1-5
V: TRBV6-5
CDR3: CASRATEYSNQPQHF

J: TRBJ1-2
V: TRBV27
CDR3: CASSLIQGAQGYTF

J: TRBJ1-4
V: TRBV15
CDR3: CATSARQGGQKLFF

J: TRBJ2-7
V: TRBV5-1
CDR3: CASSLSGQVLYEQYF

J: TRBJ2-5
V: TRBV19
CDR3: CASSLREGTQYF

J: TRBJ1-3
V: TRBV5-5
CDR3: CASSPGQGIISGNTIYF

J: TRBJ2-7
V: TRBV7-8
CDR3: CASSLSQNYEQYF

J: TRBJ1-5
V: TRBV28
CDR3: CASSTTGMYQPQHF

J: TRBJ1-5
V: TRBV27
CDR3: CASSLSAQGDQPQHF

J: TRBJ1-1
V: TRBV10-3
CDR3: CAISVGGGAFF

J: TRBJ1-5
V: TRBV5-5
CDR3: CASSLQDSNQPQHF

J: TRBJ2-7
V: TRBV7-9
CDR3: CSSSSSAGDLLLGYEQYF

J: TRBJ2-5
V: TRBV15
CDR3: CATSRVGSGETQYF

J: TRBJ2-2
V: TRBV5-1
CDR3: CASSLDSFPGELFF

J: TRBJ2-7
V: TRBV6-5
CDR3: CASRTQDYEQYF

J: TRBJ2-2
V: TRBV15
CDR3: CATSRYNTGELFF

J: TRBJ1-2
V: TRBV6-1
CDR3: CASSEGEGGNYGYTF

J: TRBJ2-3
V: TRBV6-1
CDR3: CASRDSTDTQYF

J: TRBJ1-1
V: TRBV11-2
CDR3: CASSLALQGLEAFF

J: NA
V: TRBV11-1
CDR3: CASSLKTGTGSHEQYF

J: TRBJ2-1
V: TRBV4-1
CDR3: CASSQTWLTRYNEQFF